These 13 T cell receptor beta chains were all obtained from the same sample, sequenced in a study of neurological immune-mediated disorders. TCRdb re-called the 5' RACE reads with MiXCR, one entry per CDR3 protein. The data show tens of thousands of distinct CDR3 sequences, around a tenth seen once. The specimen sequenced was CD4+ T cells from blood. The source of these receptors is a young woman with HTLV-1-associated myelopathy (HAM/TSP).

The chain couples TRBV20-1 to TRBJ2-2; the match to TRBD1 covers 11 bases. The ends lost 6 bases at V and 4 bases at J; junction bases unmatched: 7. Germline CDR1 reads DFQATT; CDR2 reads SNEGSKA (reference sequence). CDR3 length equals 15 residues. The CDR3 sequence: CSALPGQGGTGELFF. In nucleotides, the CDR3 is TGCAGTGCATTGCCGGGACAGGGGGGCACCGGGGAGCTGTTTTTT.

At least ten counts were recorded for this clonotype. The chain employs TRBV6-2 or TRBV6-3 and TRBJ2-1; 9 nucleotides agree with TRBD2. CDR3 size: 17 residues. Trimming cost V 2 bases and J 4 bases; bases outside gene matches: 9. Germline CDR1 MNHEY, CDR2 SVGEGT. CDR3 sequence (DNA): TGTGCCAGCAGTTACCACCAAGGCGGGGGGGGATACAATGAGCAGTTCTTC. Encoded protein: CASSYHQGGGGYNEQFF.

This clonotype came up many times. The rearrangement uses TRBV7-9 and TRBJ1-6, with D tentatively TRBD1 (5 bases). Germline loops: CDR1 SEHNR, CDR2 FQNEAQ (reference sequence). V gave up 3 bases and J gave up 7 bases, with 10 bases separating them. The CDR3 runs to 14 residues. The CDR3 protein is CASSFSGQNSPLHF. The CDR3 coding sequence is TGTGCCAGCAGCTTCTCCGGACAAAATTCACCCCTCCACTTT.

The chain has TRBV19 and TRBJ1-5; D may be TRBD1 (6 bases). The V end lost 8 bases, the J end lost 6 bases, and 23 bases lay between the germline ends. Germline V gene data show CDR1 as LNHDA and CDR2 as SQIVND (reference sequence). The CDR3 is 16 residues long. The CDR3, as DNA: TGTGCCAGTCGAACAGGGCGCTTTAATATTGGTCAGCCCCAGCATTTT. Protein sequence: CASRTGRFNIGQPQHF.

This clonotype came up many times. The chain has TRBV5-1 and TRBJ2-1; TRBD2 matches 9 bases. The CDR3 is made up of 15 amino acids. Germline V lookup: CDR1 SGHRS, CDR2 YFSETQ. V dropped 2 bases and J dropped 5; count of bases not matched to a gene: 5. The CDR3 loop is CASSLGSGGHNEQFF. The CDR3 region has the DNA TGCGCCAGCAGCTTAGGTAGCGGGGGACACAATGAGCAGTTCTTC.

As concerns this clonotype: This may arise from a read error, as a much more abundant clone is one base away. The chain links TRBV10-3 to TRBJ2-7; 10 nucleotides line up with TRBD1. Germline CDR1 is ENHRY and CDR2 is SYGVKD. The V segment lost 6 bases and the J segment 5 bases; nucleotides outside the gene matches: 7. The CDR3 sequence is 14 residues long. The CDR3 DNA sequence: TGTGCCATCAGAGATTCCGGGACAGGGGACGAGCAGTACTTC. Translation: CAIRDSGTGDEQYF.

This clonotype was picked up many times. The CDR3 protein is CASSLAGTGITYEQYF. As DNA, the CDR3 is TGTGCCAGCAGCTTAGCAGGGACAGGGATAACTTACGAGCAGTACTTC. This chain links TRBV7-2 with TRBJ2-7; 9 nucleotides line up with TRBD1. Germline V gene data show CDR1 as SGHTA and CDR2 as FQGNSA. This CDR3 is 16 amino acids long. Germline trimming cut 0 bases from V and 4 bases from J; bases unmatched to any gene: 7.

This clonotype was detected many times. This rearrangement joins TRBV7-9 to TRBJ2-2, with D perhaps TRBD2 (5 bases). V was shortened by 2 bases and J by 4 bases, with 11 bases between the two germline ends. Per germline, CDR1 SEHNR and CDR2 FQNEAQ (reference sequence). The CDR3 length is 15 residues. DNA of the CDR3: TGTGCCAGCAGCTTACAATCGGGGATCACCGGGGAGCTGTTTTTT. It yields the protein CASSLQSGITGELFF.

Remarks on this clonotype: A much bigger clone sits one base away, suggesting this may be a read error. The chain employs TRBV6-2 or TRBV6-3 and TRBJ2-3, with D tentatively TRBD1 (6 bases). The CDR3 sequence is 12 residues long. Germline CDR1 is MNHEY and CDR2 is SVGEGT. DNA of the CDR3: TGTGCCAGCAGTTACCGGACAGATACGCGGTATTTT. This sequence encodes CASSYRTDTRYF.

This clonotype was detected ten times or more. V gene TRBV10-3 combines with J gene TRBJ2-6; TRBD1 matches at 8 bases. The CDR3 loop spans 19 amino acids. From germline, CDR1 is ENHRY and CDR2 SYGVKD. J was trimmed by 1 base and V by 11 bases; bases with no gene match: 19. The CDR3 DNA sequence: TGTGCCGCGGAGGGAGTCCCCAGGGGGCAAGAGTCTGGGGCCAACGTCCTGACTTTC. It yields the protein CAAEGVPRGQESGANVLTF.

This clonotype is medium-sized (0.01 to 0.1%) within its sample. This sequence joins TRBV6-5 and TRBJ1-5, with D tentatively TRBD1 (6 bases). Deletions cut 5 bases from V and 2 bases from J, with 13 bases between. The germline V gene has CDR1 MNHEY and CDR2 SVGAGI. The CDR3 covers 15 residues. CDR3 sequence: CASSPLRGGNQPQHF. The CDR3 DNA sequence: TGTGCCAGCAGTCCCTTGAGGGGGGGCAATCAGCCCCAGCATTTT.

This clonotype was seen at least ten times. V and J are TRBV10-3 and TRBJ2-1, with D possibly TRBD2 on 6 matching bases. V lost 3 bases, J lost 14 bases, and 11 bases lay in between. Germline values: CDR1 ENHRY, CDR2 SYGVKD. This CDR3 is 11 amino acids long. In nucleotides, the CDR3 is TGTGCCATCAGTGACCTGGGGGAGGAGTTCTTC. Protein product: CAISDLGEEFF.

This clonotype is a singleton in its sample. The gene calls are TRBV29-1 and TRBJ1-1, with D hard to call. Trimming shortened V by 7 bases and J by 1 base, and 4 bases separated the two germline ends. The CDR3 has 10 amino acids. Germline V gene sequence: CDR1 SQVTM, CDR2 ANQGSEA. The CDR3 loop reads CSAGNTEAFF. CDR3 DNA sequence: TGCAGCGCCGGGAACACTGAAGCTTTCTTT.